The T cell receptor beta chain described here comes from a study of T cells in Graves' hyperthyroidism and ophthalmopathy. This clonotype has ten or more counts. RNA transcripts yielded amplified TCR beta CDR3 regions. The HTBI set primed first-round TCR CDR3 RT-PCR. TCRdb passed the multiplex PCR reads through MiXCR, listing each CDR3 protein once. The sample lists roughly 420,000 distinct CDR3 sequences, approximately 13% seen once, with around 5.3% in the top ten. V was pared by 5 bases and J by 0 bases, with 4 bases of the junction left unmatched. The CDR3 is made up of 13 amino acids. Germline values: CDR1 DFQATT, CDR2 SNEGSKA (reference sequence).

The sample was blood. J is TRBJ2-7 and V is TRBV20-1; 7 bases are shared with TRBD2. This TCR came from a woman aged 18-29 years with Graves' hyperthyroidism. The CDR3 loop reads CSAARDYSYEQYF. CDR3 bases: TGCAGTGCTGCCCGGGACTACTCCTACGAGCAGTACTTC.